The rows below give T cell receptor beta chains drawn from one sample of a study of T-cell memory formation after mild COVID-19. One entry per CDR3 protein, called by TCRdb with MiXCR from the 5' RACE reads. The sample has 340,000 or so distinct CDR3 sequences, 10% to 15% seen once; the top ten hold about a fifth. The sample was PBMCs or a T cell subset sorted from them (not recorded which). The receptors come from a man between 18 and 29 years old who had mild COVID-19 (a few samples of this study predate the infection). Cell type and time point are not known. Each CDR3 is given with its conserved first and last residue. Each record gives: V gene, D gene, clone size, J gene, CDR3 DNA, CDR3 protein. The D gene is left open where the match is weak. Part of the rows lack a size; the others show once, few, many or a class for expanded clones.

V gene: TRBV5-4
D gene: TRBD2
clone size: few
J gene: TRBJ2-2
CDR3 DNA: TGTGCCAGCAGCTCCTTGGCGGGGGGGCCCGCCGGGGAGCTGTTTTTT
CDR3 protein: CASSSLAGGPAGELFF

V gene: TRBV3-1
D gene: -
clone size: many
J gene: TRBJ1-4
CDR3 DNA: TGTGCCAGCAGCCAAGATTCGCAGGATACTGAAAAACTGTTTTTT
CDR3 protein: CASSQDSQDTEKLFF

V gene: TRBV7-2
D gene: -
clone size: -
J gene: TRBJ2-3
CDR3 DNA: TGTGCCAGCAGCTTAGAGGGTGGGCTTACCCACTTTAACACAGATACGCAGTATTTT
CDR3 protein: CASSLEGGLTHFNTDTQYF

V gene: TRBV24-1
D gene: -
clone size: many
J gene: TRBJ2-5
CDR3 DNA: TGTGCCACCAGTGACGCTACCGGGACAAAAGAGACCCAGTACTTC
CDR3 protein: CATSDATGTKETQYF

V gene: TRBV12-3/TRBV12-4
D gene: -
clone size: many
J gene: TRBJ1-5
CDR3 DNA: TGTGCCAGCAGTAGAAGGAGCAATCAGCCCCAGCATTTT
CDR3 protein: CASSRRSNQPQHF

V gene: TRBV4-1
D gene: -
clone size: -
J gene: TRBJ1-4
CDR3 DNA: TGCGCCAGCAACCCGAGAGGGGGGGTAGGGGAAAAACTGTTTTTT
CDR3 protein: CASNPRGGVGEKLFF

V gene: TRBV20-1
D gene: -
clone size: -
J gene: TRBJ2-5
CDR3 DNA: TGCAGTGCTCCCCCGGGGCTTGGGGTGGAGACCCAGTACTTC
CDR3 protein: CSAPPGLGVETQYF

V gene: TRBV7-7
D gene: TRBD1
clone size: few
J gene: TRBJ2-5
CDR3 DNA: TGTGCCAGCAGCTCCGCCGGGACAGGCTTCAGAGAGACCCAGTACTTC
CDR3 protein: CASSSAGTGFRETQYF

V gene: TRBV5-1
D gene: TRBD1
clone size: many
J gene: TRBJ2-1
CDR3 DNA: TGCGCCAGCAGCTTGGATCCAGGGGGCCGTATGCAGTTCTTC
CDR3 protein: CASSLDPGGRMQFF

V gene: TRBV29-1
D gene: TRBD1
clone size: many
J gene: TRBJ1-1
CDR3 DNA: TGCAGCGTTGTACTTCTACAGGGGGCCACTGAAGCTTTCTTT
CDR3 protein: CSVVLLQGATEAFF

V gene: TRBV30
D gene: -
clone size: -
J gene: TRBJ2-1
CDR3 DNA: TGTGCCTGCACACCTAGGGCTAGTTTCGATGAGCAGTTCTTC
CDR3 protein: CACTPRASFDEQFF

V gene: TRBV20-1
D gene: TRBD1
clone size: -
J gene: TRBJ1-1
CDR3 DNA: TGCAGTGCTAGGGACAGGGGACGCACTGAAGCTTTCTTT
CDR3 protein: CSARDRGRTEAFF

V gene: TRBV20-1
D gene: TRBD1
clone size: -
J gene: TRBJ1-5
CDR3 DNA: TGCAGTGCTAGGCCCGGGACAGGTGATCAGCCCCAGCATTTT
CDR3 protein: CSARPGTGDQPQHF

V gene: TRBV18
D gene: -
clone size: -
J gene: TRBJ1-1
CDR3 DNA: TGTGCCAGCTCACCAGCCCCCTACACTGAAGCTTTCTTT
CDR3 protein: CASSPAPYTEAFF

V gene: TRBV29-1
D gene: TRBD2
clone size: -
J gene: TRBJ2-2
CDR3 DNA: TGCAGCGTTGAGGGAGAAGCGGGGTACACCGGGGAGCTGTTTTTT
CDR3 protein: CSVEGEAGYTGELFF

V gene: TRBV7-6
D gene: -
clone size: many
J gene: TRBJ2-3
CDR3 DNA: TGTGCCAGCAGCCCGGGGGGCTACACAGATACGCAGTATTTT
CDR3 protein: CASSPGGYTDTQYF

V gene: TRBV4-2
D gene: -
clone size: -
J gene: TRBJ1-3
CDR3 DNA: TGTGCCAGCAGCCTCGCGGGTGATGGAAACACCATATATTTT
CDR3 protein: CASSLAGDGNTIYF

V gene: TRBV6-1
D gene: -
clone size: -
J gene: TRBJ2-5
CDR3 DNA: TGTGCCAGCATCCTTGGGGGGCTTCAAGAGACCCAGTACTTC
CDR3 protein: CASILGGLQETQYF

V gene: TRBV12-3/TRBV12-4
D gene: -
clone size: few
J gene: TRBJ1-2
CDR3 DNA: TGTGCCAGCAGTTTATTCCCCAACCGGGTCGGCTATGGCTACACCTTC
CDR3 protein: CASSLFPNRVGYGYTF

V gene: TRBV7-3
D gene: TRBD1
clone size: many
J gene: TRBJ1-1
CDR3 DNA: TGTGCCAGCAGCTTAAGTCCAGGGGGAAACACTGAAGCTTTCTTT
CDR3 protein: CASSLSPGGNTEAFF

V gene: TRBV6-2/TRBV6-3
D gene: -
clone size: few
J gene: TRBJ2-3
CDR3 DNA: TGTGCCAGCAGTCGCCGCAGGGAGTCGGTGGCAGATACGCAGTATTTT
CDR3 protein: CASSRRRESVADTQYF

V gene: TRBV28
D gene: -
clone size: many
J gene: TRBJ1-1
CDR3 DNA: TGTGCCAGCAGTCGAACAGCAATGAACACTGAAGCTTTCTTT
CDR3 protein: CASSRTAMNTEAFF

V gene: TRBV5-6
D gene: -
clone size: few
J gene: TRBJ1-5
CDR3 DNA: TGTGCCAGCAGCGTGGGACGGAGAAACCAGCCCCAGCATTTT
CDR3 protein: CASSVGRRNQPQHF

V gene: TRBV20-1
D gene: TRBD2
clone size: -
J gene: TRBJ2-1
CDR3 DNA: TGCAGTGCTAGGGGGACTAGCGGGTCCTCCTACAATGAGCAGTTCTTC
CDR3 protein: CSARGTSGSSYNEQFF

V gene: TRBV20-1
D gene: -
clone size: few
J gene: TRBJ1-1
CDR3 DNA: TGCAGTGCTAGGGGGTCCAGGGAATCGGGCACTGAAGCTTTCTTT
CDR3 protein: CSARGSRESGTEAFF

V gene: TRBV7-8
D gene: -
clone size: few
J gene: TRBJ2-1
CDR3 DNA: TGTGCCAGCAGCTTCAGTCAGGGTTCCCGCTACAATGAGCAGTTCTTC
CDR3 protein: CASSFSQGSRYNEQFF

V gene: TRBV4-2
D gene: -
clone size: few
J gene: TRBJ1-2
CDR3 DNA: TGTGCCAGCAGCCAAGATGAGCTAGGCTACACCTTC
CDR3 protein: CASSQDELGYTF

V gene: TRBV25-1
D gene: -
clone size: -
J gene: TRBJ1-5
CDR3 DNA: TGTGCCAGCAGCTCCCTGAGCAATCAGCCCCAGCATTTT
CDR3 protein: CASSSLSNQPQHF

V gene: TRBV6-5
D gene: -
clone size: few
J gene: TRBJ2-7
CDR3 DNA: TGTGCCAGCAGTTACCTGGGGGCCTACGAGCAGTACTTC
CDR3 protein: CASSYLGAYEQYF

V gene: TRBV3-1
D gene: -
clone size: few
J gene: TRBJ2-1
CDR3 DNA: TGTGCCAGCAGCCAAGTAACAGCCCGGGATGAGCAGTTCTTC
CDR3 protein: CASSQVTARDEQFF

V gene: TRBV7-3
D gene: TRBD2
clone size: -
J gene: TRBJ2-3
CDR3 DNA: TGTGCCAGCAGCCCGGGGGGAAATACGCAGTATTTT
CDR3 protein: CASSPGGNTQYF

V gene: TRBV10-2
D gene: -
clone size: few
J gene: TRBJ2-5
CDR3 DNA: TGCGCCAGCGCTGGACTTACTGAAGAGACCCAGTACTTC
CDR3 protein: CASAGLTEETQYF

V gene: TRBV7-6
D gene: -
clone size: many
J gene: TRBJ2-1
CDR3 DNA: TGTGCCAGCAGCAAGACAGATTTCGGGCAGTTCTTC
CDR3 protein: CASSKTDFGQFF

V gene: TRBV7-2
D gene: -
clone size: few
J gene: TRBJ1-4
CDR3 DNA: TGTGCCAGCAGCTTAGACGGGGGTAATGAAAAACTGTTTTTT
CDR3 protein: CASSLDGGNEKLFF

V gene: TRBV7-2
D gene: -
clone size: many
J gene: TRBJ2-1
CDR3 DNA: TGTGCCAGCACCCCATCCAGCTCCGGTGAGCAGTTCTTC
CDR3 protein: CASTPSSSGEQFF

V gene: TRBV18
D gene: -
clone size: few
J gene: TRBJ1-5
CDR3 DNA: TGTGCCAGCTCACCTGTACCTATTGGCAATCAGCCCCAGCATTTT
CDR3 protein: CASSPVPIGNQPQHF

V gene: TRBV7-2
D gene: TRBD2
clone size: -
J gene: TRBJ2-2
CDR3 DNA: TGTGCCAGCAGCACCCACGGGGGGACCAACACCGGGGAGCTGTTTTTT
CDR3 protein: CASSTHGGTNTGELFF

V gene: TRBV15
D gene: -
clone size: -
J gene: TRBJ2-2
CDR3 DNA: TGTGCCACCAGCAGGTCCGGGGAGCTGTTTTTT
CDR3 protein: CATSRSGELFF

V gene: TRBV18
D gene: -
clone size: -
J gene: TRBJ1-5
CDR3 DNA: TGTGCCAGCTCTCGGAGCAATAGCAATCAGCCCCAGCATTTT
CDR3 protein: CASSRSNSNQPQHF

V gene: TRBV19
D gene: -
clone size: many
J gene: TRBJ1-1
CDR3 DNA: TGTGCCAGTAGTTTATTAGACCGTGAAACTGAAGCTTTCTTT
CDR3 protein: CASSLLDRETEAFF